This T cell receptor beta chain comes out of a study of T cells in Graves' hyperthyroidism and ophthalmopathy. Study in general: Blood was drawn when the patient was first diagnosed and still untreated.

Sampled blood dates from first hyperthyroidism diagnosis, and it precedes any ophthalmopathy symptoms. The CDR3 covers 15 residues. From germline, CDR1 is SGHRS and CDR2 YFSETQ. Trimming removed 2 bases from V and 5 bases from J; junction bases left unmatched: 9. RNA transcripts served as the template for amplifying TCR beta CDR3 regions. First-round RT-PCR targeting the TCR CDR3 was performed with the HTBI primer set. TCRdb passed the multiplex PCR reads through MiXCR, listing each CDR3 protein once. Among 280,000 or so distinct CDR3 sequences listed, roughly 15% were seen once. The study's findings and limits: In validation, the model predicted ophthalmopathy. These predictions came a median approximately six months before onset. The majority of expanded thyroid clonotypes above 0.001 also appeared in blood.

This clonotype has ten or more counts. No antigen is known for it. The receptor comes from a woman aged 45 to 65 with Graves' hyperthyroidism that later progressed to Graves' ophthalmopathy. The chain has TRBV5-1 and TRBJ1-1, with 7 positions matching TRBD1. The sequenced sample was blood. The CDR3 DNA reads TGCGCCAGCAGCTTTTTCGCAGGGGGGAGTACTGAAGCTTTCTTT. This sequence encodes CASSFFAGGSTEAFF. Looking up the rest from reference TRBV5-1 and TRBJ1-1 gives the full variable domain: KAGVTQTPRYLIKTRGQQVTLSCSPISGHRSVSWYQQTPGQGLQFLFEYFSETQRNKGNFPGRFSGRQFSNSRSEMNVSTLELGDSALYLCASSFFAGGSTEAFFGQGTRLTVV.